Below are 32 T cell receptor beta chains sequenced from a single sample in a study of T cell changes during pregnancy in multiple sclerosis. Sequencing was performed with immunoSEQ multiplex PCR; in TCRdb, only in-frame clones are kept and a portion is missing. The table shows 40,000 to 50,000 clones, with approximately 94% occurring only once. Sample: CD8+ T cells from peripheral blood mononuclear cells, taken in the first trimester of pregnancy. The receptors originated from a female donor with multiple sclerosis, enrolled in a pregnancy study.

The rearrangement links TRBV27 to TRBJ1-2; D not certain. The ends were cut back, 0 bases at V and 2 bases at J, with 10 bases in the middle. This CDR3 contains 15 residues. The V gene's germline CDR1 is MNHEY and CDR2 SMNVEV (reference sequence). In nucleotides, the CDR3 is TGTGCCAGCAGTTTATCGATAGGAGGGAACTATGGCTACACCTTC. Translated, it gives CASSLSIGGNYGYTF.

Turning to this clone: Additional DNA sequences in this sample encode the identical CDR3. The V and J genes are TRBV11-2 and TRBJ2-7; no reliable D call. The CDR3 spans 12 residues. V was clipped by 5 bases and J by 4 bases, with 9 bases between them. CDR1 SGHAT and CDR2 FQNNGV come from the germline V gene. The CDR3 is CASSPTSYEQYF. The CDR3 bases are TGTGCCAGCAGCCCCACGAGTTACGAGCAGTACTTC.

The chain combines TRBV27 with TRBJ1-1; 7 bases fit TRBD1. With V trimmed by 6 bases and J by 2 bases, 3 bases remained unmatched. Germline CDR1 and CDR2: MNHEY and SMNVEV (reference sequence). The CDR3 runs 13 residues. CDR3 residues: CASSTGVNTEAFF. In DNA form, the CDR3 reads TGTGCCAGCAGCACAGGGGTAAACACTGAAGCTTTCTTT.

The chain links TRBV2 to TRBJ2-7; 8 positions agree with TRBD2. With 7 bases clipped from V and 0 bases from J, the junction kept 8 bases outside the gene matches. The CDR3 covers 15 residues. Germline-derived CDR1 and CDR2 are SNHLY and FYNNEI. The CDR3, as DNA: TGTGCCAGCACCCTTAGCGGGGAAAGCTCCTACGAGCAGTACTTC. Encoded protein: CASTLSGESSYEQYF.

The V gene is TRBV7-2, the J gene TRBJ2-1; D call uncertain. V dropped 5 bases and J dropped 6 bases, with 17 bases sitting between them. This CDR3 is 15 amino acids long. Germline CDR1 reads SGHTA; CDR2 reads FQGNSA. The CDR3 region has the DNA TGTGCCAGCAGCCTCCAGGCGACCAACGGCAATGAGCAGTTCTTC. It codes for CASSLQATNGNEQFF.

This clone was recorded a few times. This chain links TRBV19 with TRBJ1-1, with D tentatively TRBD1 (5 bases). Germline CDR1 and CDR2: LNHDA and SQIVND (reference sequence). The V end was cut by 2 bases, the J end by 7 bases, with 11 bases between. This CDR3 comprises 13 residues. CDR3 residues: CASSIQGGVEAFF. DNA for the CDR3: TGTGCCAGTAGTATACAGGGAGGGGTTGAAGCTTTCTTT.

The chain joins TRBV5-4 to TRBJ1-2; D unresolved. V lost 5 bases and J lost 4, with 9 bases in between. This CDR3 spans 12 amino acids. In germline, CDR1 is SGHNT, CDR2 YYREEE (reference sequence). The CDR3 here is CASSYSGYGYTF. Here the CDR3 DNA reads TGTGCCAGCAGTTACAGCGGCTATGGCTACACCTTC.

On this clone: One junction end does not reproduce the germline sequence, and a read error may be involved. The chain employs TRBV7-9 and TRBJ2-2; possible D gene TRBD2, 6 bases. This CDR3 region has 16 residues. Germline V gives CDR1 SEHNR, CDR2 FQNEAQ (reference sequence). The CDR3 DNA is TGTGCCAGCAGCCACTTTGGTGGGGGGAACTCCGGGGAGCTGTTTTTT. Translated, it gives CASSHFGGGNSGELFF. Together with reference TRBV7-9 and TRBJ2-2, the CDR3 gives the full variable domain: DTGVSQNPRHKITKRGQNVTFRCDPISEHNRLYWYRQTLGQGPEFLTYFQNEAQLEKSRLLSDRFSAERPKGSFSTLEIQRTEQGDSAMYLCASSHFGGGNSGELFFGEGSRLTVL.

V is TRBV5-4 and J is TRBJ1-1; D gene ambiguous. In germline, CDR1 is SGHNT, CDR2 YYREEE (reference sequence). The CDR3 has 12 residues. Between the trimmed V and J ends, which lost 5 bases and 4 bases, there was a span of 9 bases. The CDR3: CASRRGGTEAFF. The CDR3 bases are TGTGCCAGCAGGCGGGGAGGCACTGAAGCTTTCTTT.

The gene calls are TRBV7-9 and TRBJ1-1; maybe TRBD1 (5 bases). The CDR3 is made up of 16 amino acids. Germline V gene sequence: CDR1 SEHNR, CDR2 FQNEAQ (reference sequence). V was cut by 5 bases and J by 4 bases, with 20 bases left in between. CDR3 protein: CASSRDGGVYFTEAFF. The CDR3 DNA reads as TGTGCCAGCAGCAGAGACGGGGGGGTATATTTCACTGAAGCTTTCTTT.

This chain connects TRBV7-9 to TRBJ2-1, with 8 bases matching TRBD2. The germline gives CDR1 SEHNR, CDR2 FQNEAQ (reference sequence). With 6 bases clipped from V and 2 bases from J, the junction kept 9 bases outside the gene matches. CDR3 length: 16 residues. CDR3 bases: TGTGCCAGCAGGGCCACACTAGCGGAGACCTACAATGAGCAGTTCTTC. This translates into CASRATLAETYNEQFF.

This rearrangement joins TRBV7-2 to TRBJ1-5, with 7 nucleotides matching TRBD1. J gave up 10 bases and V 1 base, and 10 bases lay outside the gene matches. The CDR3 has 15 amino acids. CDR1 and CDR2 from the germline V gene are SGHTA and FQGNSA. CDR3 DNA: TGTGCCAGCAGCTTAGTAGGGGGCGGTTTTGGACCCCAGCATTTT. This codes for CASSLVGGGFGPQHF.

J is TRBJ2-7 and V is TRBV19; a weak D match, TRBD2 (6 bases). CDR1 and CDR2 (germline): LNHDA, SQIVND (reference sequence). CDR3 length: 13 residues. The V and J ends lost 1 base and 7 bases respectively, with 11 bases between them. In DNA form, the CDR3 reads TGTGCCAGTAGTATAGCACTGGCGGGGGAGCAGTACTTC. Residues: CASSIALAGEQYF.

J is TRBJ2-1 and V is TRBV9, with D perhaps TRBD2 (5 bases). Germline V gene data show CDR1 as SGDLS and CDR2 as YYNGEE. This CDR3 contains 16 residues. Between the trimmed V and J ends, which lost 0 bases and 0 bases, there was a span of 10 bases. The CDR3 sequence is CASSVGTSSSYNEQFF. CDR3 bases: TGTGCCAGCAGCGTAGGGACTTCGAGCTCCTACAATGAGCAGTTCTTC. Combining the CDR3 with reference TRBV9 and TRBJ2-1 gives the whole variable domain DSGVTQTPKHLITATGQRVTLRCSPRSGDLSVYWYQQSLDQGLQFLIQYYNGEERAKGNILERFSAQQFPDLHSELNLSSLELGDSALYFCASSVGTSSSYNEQFFGPGTRLTVL.

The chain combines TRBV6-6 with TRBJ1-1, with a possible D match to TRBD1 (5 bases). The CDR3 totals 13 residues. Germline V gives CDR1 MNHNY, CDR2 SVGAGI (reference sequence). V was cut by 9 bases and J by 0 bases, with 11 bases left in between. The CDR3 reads CASTPGVNTEAFF. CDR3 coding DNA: TGTGCCAGTACTCCGGGGGTGAACACTGAAGCTTTCTTT.

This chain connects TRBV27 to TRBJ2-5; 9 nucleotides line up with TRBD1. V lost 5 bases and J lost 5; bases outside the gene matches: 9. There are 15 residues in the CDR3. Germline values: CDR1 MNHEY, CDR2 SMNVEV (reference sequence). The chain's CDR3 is CASSQQTGGGETQYF. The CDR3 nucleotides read TGTGCCAGCAGTCAACAGACAGGGGGTGGGGAGACCCAGTACTTC.

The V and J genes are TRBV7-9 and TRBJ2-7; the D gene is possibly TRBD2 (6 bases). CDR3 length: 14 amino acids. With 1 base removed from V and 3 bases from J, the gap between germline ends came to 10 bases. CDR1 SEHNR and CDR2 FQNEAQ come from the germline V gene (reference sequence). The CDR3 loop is CASSLDGSFYEQYF. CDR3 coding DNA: TGTGCCAGCAGCTTAGACGGGAGTTTCTACGAGCAGTACTTC.

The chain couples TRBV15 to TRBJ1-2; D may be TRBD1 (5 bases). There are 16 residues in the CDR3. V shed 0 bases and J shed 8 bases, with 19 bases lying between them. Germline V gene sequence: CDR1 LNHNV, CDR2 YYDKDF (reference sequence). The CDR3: CATSRERAGRDRGYTF. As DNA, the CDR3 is TGTGCCACCAGCAGAGAGAGAGCGGGCAGAGACAGAGGCTACACCTTC. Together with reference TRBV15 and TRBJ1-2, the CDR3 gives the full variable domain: DAMVIQNPRYQVTQFGKPVTLSCSQTLNHNVMYWYQQKSSQAPKLLFHYYDKDFNNEADTPDNFQSRRPNTSFCFLDIRSPGLGDTAMYLCATSRERAGRDRGYTFGSGTRLTVV.

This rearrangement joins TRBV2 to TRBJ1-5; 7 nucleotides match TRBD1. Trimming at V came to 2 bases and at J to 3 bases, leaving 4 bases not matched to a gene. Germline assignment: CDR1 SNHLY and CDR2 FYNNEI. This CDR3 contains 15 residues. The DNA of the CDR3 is TGTGCCAGCAGTGAATGGGGACAGACCAATCAGCCCCAGCATTTT. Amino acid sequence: CASSEWGQTNQPQHF.

CDR3 residues: CSVRDRGNTEAFF. CDR3 DNA: TGCAGCGTCAGGGACAGGGGGAACACTGAAGCTTTCTTT. This rearrangement joins TRBV29-1 to TRBJ1-1; 10 bases align to TRBD1. In germline, CDR1 is SQVTM, CDR2 ANQGSEA. Unmatched junction bases numbered 2, after V lost 6 bases and J lost 1 base. The CDR3 runs 13 residues. Looking up the rest from reference TRBV29-1 and TRBJ1-1 gives the full variable domain: SAVISQKPSRDICQRGTSLTIQCQVDSQVTMMFWYRQQPGQSLTLIATANQGSEATYESGFVIDKFPISRPNLTFSTLTVSNMSPEDSSIYLCSVRDRGNTEAFFGQGTRLTVV.

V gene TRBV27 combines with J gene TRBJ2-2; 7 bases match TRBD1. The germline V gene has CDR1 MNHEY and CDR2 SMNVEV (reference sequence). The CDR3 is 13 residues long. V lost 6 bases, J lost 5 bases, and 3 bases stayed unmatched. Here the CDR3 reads CASRLQGTGELFF. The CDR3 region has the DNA TGTGCCAGCAGATTACAGGGGACCGGGGAGCTGTTTTTT.

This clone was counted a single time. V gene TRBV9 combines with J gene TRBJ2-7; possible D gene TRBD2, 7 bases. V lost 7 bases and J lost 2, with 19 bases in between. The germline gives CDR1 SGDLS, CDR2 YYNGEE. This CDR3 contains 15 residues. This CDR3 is CASGKGGGRPYEQYF. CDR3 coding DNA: TGTGCCAGCGGGAAAGGGGGAGGGCGGCCCTACGAGCAGTACTTC.

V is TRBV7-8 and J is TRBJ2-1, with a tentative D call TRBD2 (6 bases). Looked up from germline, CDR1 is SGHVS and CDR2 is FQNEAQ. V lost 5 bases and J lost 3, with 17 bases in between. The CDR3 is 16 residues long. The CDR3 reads CASSTLRGRRYNEQFF. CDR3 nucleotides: TGTGCCAGCAGCACACTGCGGGGACGCCGCTACAATGAGCAGTTCTTC.

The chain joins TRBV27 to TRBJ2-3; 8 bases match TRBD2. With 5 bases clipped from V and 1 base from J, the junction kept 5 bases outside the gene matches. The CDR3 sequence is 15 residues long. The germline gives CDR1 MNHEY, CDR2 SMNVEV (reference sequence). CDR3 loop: CASSMYSGGTDTQYF. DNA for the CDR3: TGTGCCAGCAGTATGTATAGCGGGGGCACAGATACGCAGTATTTT.

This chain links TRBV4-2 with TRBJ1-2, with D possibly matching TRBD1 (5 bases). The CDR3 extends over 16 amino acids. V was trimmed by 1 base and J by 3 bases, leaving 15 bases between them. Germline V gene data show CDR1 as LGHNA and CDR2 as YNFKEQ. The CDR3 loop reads CASSQGRAGRDYGYTF. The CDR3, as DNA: TGTGCCAGCAGCCAAGGTAGAGCAGGGAGGGACTATGGCTACACCTTC.

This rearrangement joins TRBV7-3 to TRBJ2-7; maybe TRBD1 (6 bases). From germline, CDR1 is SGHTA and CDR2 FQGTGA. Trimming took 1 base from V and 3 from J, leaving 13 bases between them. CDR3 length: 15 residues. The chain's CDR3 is CASSLSYRDDYEQYF. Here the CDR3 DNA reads TGTGCCAGCAGCTTAAGCTACAGGGACGACTACGAGCAGTACTTC. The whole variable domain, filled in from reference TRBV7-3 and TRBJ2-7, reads GAGVSQTPSNKVTEKGKYVELRCDPISGHTALYWYRQSLGQGPEFLIYFQGTGAADDSGLPNDRFFAVRPEGSVSTLKIQRTERGDSAVYLCASSLSYRDDYEQYFGPGTRLTVT.

The CDR3 protein is CASSEASRAVRGYTF. CDR3 DNA sequence: TGTGCCAGCAGTGAAGCTTCCAGGGCGGTTCGGGGCTACACCTTC. The chain carries TRBV6-1 and TRBJ1-2; possibly TRBD1 for D (5 bases). Germline loops: CDR1 MNHNS, CDR2 SASEGT. The CDR3 covers 15 residues. V was clipped by 0 bases and J by 8 bases, with 16 bases between them.

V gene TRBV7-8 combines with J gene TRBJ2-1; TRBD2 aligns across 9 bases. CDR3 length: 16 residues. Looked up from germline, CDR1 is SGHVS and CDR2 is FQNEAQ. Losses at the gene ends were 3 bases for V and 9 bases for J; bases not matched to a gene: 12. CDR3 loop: CASSLLGAGGGLEQFF. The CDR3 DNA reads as TGTGCCAGCAGCTTGCTGGGGGCGGGAGGGGGTCTTGAGCAGTTCTTC.

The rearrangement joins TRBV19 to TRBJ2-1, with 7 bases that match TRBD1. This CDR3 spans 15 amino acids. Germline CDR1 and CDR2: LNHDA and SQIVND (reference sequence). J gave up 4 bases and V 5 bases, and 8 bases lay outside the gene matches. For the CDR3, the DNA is TGTGCCAGTAGTGTTGGGACAGCTACGTACAATGAGCAGTTCTTC. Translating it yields CASSVGTATYNEQFF.

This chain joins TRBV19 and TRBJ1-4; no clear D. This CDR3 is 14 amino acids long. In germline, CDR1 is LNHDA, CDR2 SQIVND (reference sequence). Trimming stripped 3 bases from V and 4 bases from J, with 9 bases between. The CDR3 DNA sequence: TGTGCCAGTAGTATCGTAGGACTTAATGAAAAACTGTTTTTT. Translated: CASSIVGLNEKLFF.

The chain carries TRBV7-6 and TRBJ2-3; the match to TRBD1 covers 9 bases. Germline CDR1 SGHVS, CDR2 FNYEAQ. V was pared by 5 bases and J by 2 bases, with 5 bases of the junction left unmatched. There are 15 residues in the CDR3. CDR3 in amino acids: CASSRGTGTTDTQYF. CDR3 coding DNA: TGTGCCAGCAGCCGTGGGACAGGGACCACAGATACGCAGTATTTT.

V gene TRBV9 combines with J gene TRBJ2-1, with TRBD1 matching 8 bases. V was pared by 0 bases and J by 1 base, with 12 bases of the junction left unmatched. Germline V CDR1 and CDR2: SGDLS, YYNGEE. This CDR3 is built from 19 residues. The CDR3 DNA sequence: TGTGCCAGCAGCGTAGCTCCGGACAGGGTCCAGGGGTCCTACAATGAGCAGTTCTTC. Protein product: CASSVAPDRVQGSYNEQFF. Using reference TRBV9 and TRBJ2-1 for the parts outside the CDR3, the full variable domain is DSGVTQTPKHLITATGQRVTLRCSPRSGDLSVYWYQQSLDQGLQFLIQYYNGEERAKGNILERFSAQQFPDLHSELNLSSLELGDSALYFCASSVAPDRVQGSYNEQFFGPGTRLTVL.